The 14 T cell receptor beta chains listed next were all sequenced from one sample in a study of blood T cell repertoires in COVID-19. This table comes from immunoSEQ multiplex PCR, and its TCRdb copy is limited to in-frame clones, with some not included. The sample includes around 130,000 clones, 86% of them seen just once. Sequenced sample: peripheral blood. Receptor source: a woman aged 45 to 65 who had recovered from COVID-19.

In this sample, this clone turned up many times. The chain joins TRBV15 to TRBJ1-4; D is unclear. V was trimmed by 1 base and J by 0 bases, leaving 6 bases between them. This CDR3 spans 15 amino acids. Germline CDR1 and CDR2: LNHNV and YYDKDF (reference sequence). DNA for the CDR3: TGTGCCACCAGCAGAGCCCTTGCAACTAATGAAAAACTGTTTTTT. Translated, it gives CATSRALATNEKLFF.

The genes are TRBV6-9 and TRBJ1-1; tentatively, D is TRBD1 (6 bases). Germline CDR1 and CDR2: MNHGY and SVAAGI. The CDR3 runs to 17 residues. Trimming took off 5 bases at V and 1 base at J, with 20 bases between the two ends. Here the CDR3 reads CASSLTTGVQGNTEAFF. The CDR3, as DNA: TGTGCCAGCAGTCTCACTACCGGAGTACAGGGGAACACTGAAGCTTTCTTT.

The chain has TRBV20-1 and TRBJ2-6; no definite D call. Deletions cut 4 bases from V and 0 bases from J, with 10 bases between. Germline CDR1 is DFQATT and CDR2 is SNEGSKA (reference sequence). CDR3 length: 15 residues. The CDR3 sequence: CSANDPLSGANVLTF. CDR3 bases: TGCAGTGCTAATGACCCCCTCTCTGGGGCCAACGTCCTGACTTTC.

In this sample, this clone turned up once. The chain links TRBV7-9 to TRBJ2-1; maybe TRBD1 (6 bases). The germline gives CDR1 SEHNR, CDR2 FQNEAQ (reference sequence). CDR3 length: 13 residues. Trimming removed 5 bases at V and 9 bases at J, with 14 bases between. The DNA of the CDR3 is TGTGCCAGCAGCGCCACAGGGTTGGGTGAGCAGTTCTTC. Translating it yields CASSATGLGEQFF.

The chain carries TRBV11-2 and TRBJ2-1; 9 nucleotides match TRBD2. CDR1 and CDR2 (germline): SGHAT, FQNNGV. The CDR3 contains 15 residues. V gave up 1 base and J gave up 4 bases; unmatched junction bases: 2. CDR3 region: CASSLVAGAYNEQFF. CDR3 sequence (DNA): TGTGCCAGCAGCTTAGTAGCGGGAGCTTACAATGAGCAGTTCTTC.

The J gene is TRBJ1-2, the V gene TRBV27; 7 bases map to TRBD1. The CDR3 has 13 amino acids. Germline CDR1 and CDR2: MNHEY and SMNVEV (reference sequence). Trimming at V came to 5 bases and at J to 4 bases, leaving 4 bases not matched to a gene. For the CDR3, the DNA is TGTGCCAGCAGTCCTCGGGACAGCTATGGCTACACCTTC. Its translation is CASSPRDSYGYTF.

J is TRBJ2-5 and V is TRBV6-4; TRBD2 agrees at 10 bases. CDR3 size: 14 residues. The trim removed 10 bases at V and 5 bases at J, leaving 10 bases unmatched. CDR1 and CDR2 (germline): MRHNA, SNTAGT. This CDR3 reads CATPAGGRMETQYF. The CDR3 nucleotides read TGTGCCACCCCAGCGGGGGGGCGGATGGAGACCCAGTACTTC.

The rearrangement uses TRBV24-1 and TRBJ2-3, with D perhaps TRBD2 (7 bases). This CDR3 region has 16 residues. Trimming pared 5 bases from V and 3 bases from J, leaving 17 bases between. Germline V lookup: CDR1 KGHDR, CDR2 SFDVKD. The CDR3, as DNA: TGTGCCACCAGTGGGGGGGGCCGGGGCAGAACAGATACGCAGTATTTT. Translation gives CATSGGGRGRTDTQYF.

V usage is TRBV9 and J usage is TRBJ1-2, with D maybe TRBD1 (5 bases). In germline, CDR1 is SGDLS, CDR2 YYNGEE. The CDR3 totals 11 residues. V lost 3 bases and J 8 bases, leaving 8 bases between the germline ends. In DNA form, the CDR3 reads TGTGCCAGCAGCGATGGGGGGGGCTACACCTTC. Translating it yields CASSDGGGYTF.

This chain joins TRBV6-6 and TRBJ1-5, with 11 nucleotides matching TRBD1. The V gene's germline CDR1 is MNHNY and CDR2 SVGAGI (reference sequence). Trimming took 6 bases from V and 9 from J; bases not matched to a gene: 4. This CDR3 is 13 amino acids long. In DNA form, the CDR3 reads TGTGCCAGCAGACCCGGACAGGGGGCGCCCCAGCATTTT. This sequence encodes CASRPGQGAPQHF.

The V call is TRBV29-1, the J call TRBJ1-3; no reliable D call. The CDR3 totals 12 residues. Germline-derived CDR1 and CDR2 are SQVTM and ANQGSEA. V was shortened by 4 bases and J by 4 bases, with 8 bases between the two germline ends. CDR3 DNA sequence: TGCAGCGTTGTTTCTTCCGGAAACACCATATATTTT. It codes for CSVVSSGNTIYF.

The chain has TRBV5-4 and TRBJ2-5; 9 bases align to TRBD2. The CDR3 runs 15 residues. V lost 4 bases, J lost 5 bases, and 9 bases stayed unmatched. Germline V CDR1 and CDR2: SGHNT, YYREEE (reference sequence). The CDR3 DNA follows: TGTGCCAGCAGCCCGGGAATAGCGGGGGAGGAGACCCAGTACTTC. Translated: CASSPGIAGEETQYF.

The chain has TRBV5-1 and TRBJ2-1, with 8 bases identical to TRBD2. Trimming cost V 4 bases and J 2 bases; bases outside gene matches: 5. The germline V gene encodes CDR1 SGHRS and CDR2 YFSETQ. The CDR3 is 15 amino acids. The CDR3 here is CASSTVAGPYNEQFF. CDR3 DNA sequence: TGCGCCAGCAGCACGGTAGCGGGACCCTACAATGAGCAGTTCTTC.

There are many counts of this clone. The V call is TRBV6-1, the J call TRBJ1-2; D might be TRBD1 (5 bases). The germline gives CDR1 MNHNS, CDR2 SASEGT. CDR3 length: 15 residues. V was shortened by 3 bases and J by 2 bases, with 13 bases between the two germline ends. CDR3 sequence: CASSEGQGKNYGYTF. The CDR3 DNA is TGTGCCAGCAGTGAGGGGCAGGGCAAGAACTATGGCTACACCTTC.